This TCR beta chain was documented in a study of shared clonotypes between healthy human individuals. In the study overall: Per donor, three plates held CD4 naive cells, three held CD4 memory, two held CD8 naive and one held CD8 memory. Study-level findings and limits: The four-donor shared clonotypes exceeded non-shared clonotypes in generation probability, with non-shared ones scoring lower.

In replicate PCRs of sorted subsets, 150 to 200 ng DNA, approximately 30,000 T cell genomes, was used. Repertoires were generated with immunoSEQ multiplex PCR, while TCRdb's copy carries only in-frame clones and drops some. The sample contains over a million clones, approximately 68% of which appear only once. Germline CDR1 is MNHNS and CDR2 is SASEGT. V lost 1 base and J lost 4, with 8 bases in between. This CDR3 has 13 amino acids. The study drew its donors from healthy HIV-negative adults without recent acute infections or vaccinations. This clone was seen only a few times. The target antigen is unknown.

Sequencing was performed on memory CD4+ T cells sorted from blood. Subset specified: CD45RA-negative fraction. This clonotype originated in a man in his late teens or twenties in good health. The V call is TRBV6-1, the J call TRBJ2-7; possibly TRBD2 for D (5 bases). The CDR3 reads CASSEDRRYEQYF. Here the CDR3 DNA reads TGTGCCAGCAGTGAAGACCGGAGGTACGAGCAGTACTTC.